The 25 T cell receptor beta chains listed next were all sequenced from one sample in a study of T cells in Graves' hyperthyroidism and ophthalmopathy. Authors of the study amplified TCR beta CDR3 regions from RNA transcripts. Primed by the HTBI set, a first-round RT-PCR was run on the TCR CDR3. TCRdb reprocessed the multiplex PCR reads with MiXCR, giving one entry per CDR3 protein. The data contain approximately 510,000 distinct CDR3 sequences, 46% of them singletons. The sequenced sample was peripheral blood or thyroid tissue (not recorded which). These receptor sequences come from an adult woman with Graves' disease, either hyperthyroidism or ophthalmopathy (not recorded which).

The chain uses TRBV5-1 and TRBJ1-2; D possibly corresponds to TRBD1 (5 bases). Trimming removed 3 bases at V and 3 bases at J, with 12 bases between. The CDR3 loop spans 14 amino acids. In germline, CDR1 is SGHRS, CDR2 YFSETQ. The CDR3 DNA follows: TGCGCCAGCAGCTCGGGACCGCTGGACTATGGCTACACCTTC. As protein: CASSSGPLDYGYTF.

The V gene is TRBV7-9, the J gene TRBJ2-5, with TRBD1 matching 7 bases. Germline values: CDR1 SEHNR, CDR2 FQNEAQ (reference sequence). This CDR3 region has 13 residues. With V trimmed by 1 base and J by 9 bases, 5 bases remained unmatched. The CDR3 DNA sequence: TGTGCCAGCAGCTTAGACAGGGGTGAGGCCCAGTACTTC. Translation: CASSLDRGEAQYF.

This clonotype has ten or more counts. CDR3 sequence: CASSSTAEAEAFF. The DNA of the CDR3 is TGTGCCAGCAGCTCGACAGCCGAAGCTGAAGCTTTCTTT. The V call is TRBV7-9, the J call TRBJ1-1; D may be TRBD1 (5 bases). The CDR3 length is 13 residues. Germline CDR1 reads SEHNR; CDR2 reads FQNEAQ (reference sequence). Deletions cut 4 bases from V and 6 bases from J, with 12 bases between.

Worth noting for this clonotype: Since a much larger clone is just one base distant, this may be a read error. The rearrangement joins TRBV14 to TRBJ2-2, with 7 bases fitting TRBD1. CDR1 and CDR2 from the germline V gene are SGHDN and FVKESK. The trim removed 5 bases at V and 3 bases at J, leaving 12 bases unmatched. The CDR3 loop spans 17 amino acids. CDR3 residues: CASSYLPGQSHTGELFF. CDR3 sequence (DNA): TGTGCCAGCAGCTATTTACCGGGACAGAGTCACACCGGGGAGCTGTTTTTT.

This clonotype was observed many times. The chain combines TRBV6-6 with TRBJ2-2, with D unclear. The V and J ends lost 0 bases and 4 bases respectively, with 3 bases between them. This CDR3 is 13 amino acids long. Looked up from germline, CDR1 is MNHNY and CDR2 is SVGAGI (reference sequence). Here the CDR3 reads CASSYSVTGELFF. Here the CDR3 DNA reads TGTGCCAGCAGTTACTCAGTCACCGGGGAGCTGTTTTTT.

The rearrangement joins TRBV7-2 to TRBJ2-5; 8 bases align to TRBD1. Germline V CDR1 and CDR2: SGHTA, FQGNSA. The length of the CDR3 is 12 residues. Trimming removed 5 bases from V and 7 bases from J; junction bases left unmatched: 3. In nucleotides, the CDR3 is TGTGCCAGCAGCAACGGACAGGGGACCCAGTACTTC. It specifies CASSNGQGTQYF.

This clonotype has a single count. The J gene is TRBJ1-1, the V gene TRBV2; possible D gene TRBD1, 6 bases. V was trimmed by 6 bases and J by 4 bases, leaving 15 bases between them. In germline, CDR1 is SNHLY, CDR2 FYNNEI. The CDR3 runs to 14 residues. CDR3 region: CASRETAGVTEAFF. Here the CDR3 DNA reads TGTGCCAGCAGAGAGACGGCAGGGGTCACTGAAGCTTTCTTT.

The CDR3 DNA is TGTGCCATCAGTGAAGGAGGGGACCGCTTCCTATATCAGCCCCAGCATTTT. It specifies CAISEGGDRFLYQPQHF. The J gene is TRBJ1-5, the V gene TRBV10-3, with D possibly matching TRBD1 (5 bases). From germline, CDR1 is ENHRY and CDR2 SYGVKD. Trimming shortened V by 3 bases and J by 5 bases, and 20 bases separated the two germline ends. This CDR3 comprises 17 residues.

The chain joins TRBV29-1 to TRBJ2-2; 7 bases match TRBD2. V gave up 1 base and J gave up 5 bases; unmatched junction bases: 4. In germline, CDR1 is SQVTM, CDR2 ANQGSEA. This CDR3 has 14 residues. The CDR3 is CSVEGEGHTGELFF. CDR3 bases: TGCAGCGTTGAAGGGGAGGGCCATACCGGGGAGCTGTTTTTT.

This clonotype was counted at least ten times. This chain links TRBV2 with TRBJ2-7, with a weak D call TRBD2 (6 bases). V was shortened by 6 bases and J by 4 bases, with 16 bases between the two germline ends. Germline V CDR1 and CDR2: SNHLY, FYNNEI. The CDR3 spans 14 residues. The CDR3 bases are TGTGCCAGCAGGCGGGACTCATGGTTGTACGAGCAGTACTTC. It translates to CASRRDSWLYEQYF.

The CDR3 is CAAGLGNEKLFF. In DNA, the CDR3 is TGTGCGGCCGGACTTGGCAATGAAAAACTGTTTTTT. This chain uses TRBV7-9 with TRBJ1-4; D call uncertain. This CDR3 comprises 12 residues. Germline V gives CDR1 SEHNR, CDR2 FQNEAQ (reference sequence).

In this sample, this clonotype turned up many times. The chain links TRBV12-3 or TRBV12-4 to TRBJ2-7, with D uncertain. V lost 4 bases and J lost 0, with 13 bases in between. This CDR3 spans 15 amino acids. CDR3 in DNA: TGTGCCAGCAGTTCCCCAGGACGGAGCTCCTACGAGCAGTACTTC. Its protein product is CASSSPGRSSYEQYF.

The chain links TRBV29-1 to TRBJ1-1; 7 nucleotides align to TRBD1. The V gene's germline CDR1 is SQVTM and CDR2 ANQGSEA. Trimming took 4 bases from V and 1 from J; bases not matched to a gene: 3. CDR3 size: 13 residues. The CDR3 DNA follows: TGCAGCGTTGTCCACAGGGGGAACACTGAAGCTTTCTTT. It specifies CSVVHRGNTEAFF.

The J gene is TRBJ1-5, the V gene TRBV15; D not resolved. Deletions cut 0 bases from V and 11 bases from J, with 14 bases between. Per germline, CDR1 LNHNV and CDR2 YYDKDF (reference sequence). The CDR3 is 14 amino acids. The CDR3 DNA reads as TGTGCCACCAGCAGAGATCTAGCGGAAGAGACCCAGCATTTT. Protein sequence: CATSRDLAEETQHF.

The count of this clonotype is one. CDR3 sequence reads: CASSEETVYGYTF. The CDR3 nucleotides read TGTGCCAGCAGTGAAGAGACAGTATATGGCTACACCTTC. This chain links TRBV25-1 with TRBJ1-2; perhaps TRBD1 as D (5 bases). V was clipped by 2 bases and J by 5 bases, with 9 bases between them. The length of the CDR3 is 13 residues. Looked up from germline, CDR1 is MGHDK and CDR2 is SYGVNS.

This clonotype was seen many times. The V and J genes are TRBV10-2 and TRBJ1-5; TRBD1 is a possible D gene (5 bases). Germline loops: CDR1 WSHSY, CDR2 SAAADI. This CDR3 contains 17 residues. Deletions cut 4 bases from V and 1 base from J, with 17 bases between. This CDR3 reads CASSVFGGAGSNQPQHF. CDR3 sequence (DNA): TGCGCCAGCAGTGTATTCGGAGGGGCAGGAAGCAATCAGCCCCAGCATTTT.

This rearrangement joins TRBV7-9 to TRBJ1-4; 7 bases map to TRBD1. The CDR3 covers 12 residues. V shed 5 bases, J shed 13 bases, and the junction held 7 bases outside the gene matches. Germline CDR1 reads SEHNR; CDR2 reads FQNEAQ (reference sequence). The CDR3 nucleotides read TGTGCCAGCAGCCCTCAGGGGGAGGGACTGTTTTTT. It translates to CASSPQGEGLFF.

The table lists this clonotype with a few counts. The V gene is TRBV10-3, the J gene TRBJ2-5, with 7 bases fitting TRBD1. The CDR3 consists of 13 residues. Germline assignment: CDR1 ENHRY and CDR2 SYGVKD. The V and J ends lost 6 bases and 5 bases, in that order; junction bases with no gene match: 6. The CDR3 is CAISGTDVETQYF. The DNA for the CDR3 is TGTGCCATCAGCGGGACAGACGTGGAGACCCAGTACTTC.

This clonotype occurred many times. The CDR3: CASSLGYPTEAFF. The CDR3 DNA reads TGTGCCAGCAGCTTAGGGTACCCCACTGAAGCTTTCTTT. The chain couples TRBV7-2 to TRBJ1-1; D ambiguous. CDR3 length: 13 residues. CDR1 is SGHTA, CDR2 FQGNSA, per germline. V was shortened by 1 base and J by 4 bases, with 7 bases between the two germline ends.

In its sample, this clonotype was seen many times. The J gene is TRBJ2-5, the V gene TRBV20-1, with D maybe TRBD2 (6 bases). Germline V gene lookup returns CDR1 DFQATT and CDR2 SNEGSKA (reference sequence). This CDR3 is built from 14 residues. V was trimmed by 1 base and J by 4 bases, leaving 13 bases between them. CDR3 nucleotides: TGCAGTGCTAGAGCCCGGGGGAGGAGAGAGACCCAGTACTTC. Translated: CSARARGRRETQYF.

About this clonotype itself: Mismatch with germline at one junction end may stem from a read error. The J gene is TRBJ1-5, the V gene TRBV7-2; D perhaps matches TRBD1 (6 bases). The CDR3 extends over 14 amino acids. Germline V CDR1 and CDR2: SGHTA, FQGNSA. CDR3 sequence: CASSIAGAGETQHF. The DNA of the CDR3 is TGTGCCAGCAGCATAGCGGGAGCAGGGGAGACCCAGCATTTT.

The table lists this clonotype with a few counts. The chain links TRBV7-9 to TRBJ2-5; 7 bases line up with TRBD2. CDR1 and CDR2 from the germline V gene are SEHNR and FQNEAQ (reference sequence). The CDR3 runs 16 residues. The trim removed 4 bases at V and 2 bases at J, leaving 10 bases unmatched. For the CDR3, the DNA is TGTGCCAGCAGCTCTTACCTCGGACTAGTTCAAGAGACCCAGTACTTC. Its translation is CASSSYLGLVQETQYF.

This chain joins TRBV24-1 and TRBJ2-7, with D perhaps TRBD2 (6 bases). This CDR3 has 16 residues. Between the trimmed V and J ends, which lost 11 bases and 2 bases, there was a span of 24 bases. In germline, CDR1 is KGHDR, CDR2 SFDVKD. This CDR3 is CASSQEAPGVPYEQYF. The CDR3 region has the DNA TGTGCCAGCAGCCAAGAAGCACCGGGAGTGCCCTACGAGCAGTACTTC.

This clonotype was counted a few times. This chain connects TRBV2 to TRBJ2-1; D call uncertain. Germline V lookup: CDR1 SNHLY, CDR2 FYNNEI. The CDR3 extends over 12 amino acids. Trimming shortened V by 6 bases and J by 10 bases, and 13 bases separated the two germline ends. CDR3 nucleotide sequence: TGTGCCAGCAGAGTGGAACGAGAGGAGCAGTTCTTC. It is translated as CASRVEREEQFF.

The chain couples TRBV9 to TRBJ2-5; D is ambiguous. This CDR3 is built from 14 residues. Germline V CDR1 and CDR2: SGDLS, YYNGEE. Trimming pared 4 bases from V and 1 base from J, leaving 11 bases between. The CDR3 protein is CASSPTTPQETQYF. As DNA, the CDR3 is TGTGCCAGCAGCCCAACTACCCCCCAAGAGACCCAGTACTTC.